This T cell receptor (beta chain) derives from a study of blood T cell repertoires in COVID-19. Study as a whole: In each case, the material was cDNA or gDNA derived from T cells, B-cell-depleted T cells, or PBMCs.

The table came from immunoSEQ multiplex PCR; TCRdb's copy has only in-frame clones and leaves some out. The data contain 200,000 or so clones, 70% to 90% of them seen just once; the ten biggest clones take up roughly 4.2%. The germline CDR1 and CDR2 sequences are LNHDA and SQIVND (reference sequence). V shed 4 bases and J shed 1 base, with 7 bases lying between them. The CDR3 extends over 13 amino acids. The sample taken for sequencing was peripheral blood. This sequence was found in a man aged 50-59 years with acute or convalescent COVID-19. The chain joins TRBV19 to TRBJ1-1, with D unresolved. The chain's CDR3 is CASSRAGNTEAFF. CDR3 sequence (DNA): TGTGCCAGTAGTAGGGCCGGGAACACTGAAGCTTTCTTT. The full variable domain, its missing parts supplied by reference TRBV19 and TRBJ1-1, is DGGITQSPKYLFRKEGQNVTLSCEQNLNHDAMYWYRQDPGQGLRLIYYSQIVNDFQKGDIAEGYSVSREKKESFPLTVTSAQKNPTAFYLCASSRAGNTEAFFGQGTRLTVV.